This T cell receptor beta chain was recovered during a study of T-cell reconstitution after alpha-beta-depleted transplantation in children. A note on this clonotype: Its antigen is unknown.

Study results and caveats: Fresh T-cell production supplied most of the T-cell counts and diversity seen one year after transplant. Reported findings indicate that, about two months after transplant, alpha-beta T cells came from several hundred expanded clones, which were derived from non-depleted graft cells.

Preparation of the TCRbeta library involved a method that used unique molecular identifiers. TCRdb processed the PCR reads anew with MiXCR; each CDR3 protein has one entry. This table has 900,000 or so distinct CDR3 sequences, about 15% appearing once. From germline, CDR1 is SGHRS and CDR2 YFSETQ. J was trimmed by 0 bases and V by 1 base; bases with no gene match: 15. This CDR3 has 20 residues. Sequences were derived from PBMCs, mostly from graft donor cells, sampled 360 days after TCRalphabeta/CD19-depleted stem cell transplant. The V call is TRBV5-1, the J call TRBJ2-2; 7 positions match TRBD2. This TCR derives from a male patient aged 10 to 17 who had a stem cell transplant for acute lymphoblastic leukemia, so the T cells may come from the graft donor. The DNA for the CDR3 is TGCGCCAGCAGCTTGAGAGGAGGGCTAGCGGACCCCGCGAACACCGGGGAGCTGTTTTTT. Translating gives CASSLRGGLADPANTGELFF.